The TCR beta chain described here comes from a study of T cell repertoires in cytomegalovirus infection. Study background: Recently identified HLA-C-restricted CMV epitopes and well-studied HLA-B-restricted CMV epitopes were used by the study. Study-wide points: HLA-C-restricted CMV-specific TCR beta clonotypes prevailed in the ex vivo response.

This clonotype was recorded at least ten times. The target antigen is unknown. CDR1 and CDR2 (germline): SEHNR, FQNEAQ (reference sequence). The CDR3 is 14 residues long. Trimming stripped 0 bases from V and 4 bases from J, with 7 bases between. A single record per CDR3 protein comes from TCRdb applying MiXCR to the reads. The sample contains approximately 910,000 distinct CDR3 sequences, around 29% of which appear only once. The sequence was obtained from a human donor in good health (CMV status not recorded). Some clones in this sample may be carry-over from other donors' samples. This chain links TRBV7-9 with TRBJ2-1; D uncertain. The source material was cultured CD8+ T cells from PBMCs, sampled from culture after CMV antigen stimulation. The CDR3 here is CASSLAPFYNEQFF. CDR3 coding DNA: TGTGCCAGCAGCTTAGCCCCCTTTTACAATGAGCAGTTCTTC.